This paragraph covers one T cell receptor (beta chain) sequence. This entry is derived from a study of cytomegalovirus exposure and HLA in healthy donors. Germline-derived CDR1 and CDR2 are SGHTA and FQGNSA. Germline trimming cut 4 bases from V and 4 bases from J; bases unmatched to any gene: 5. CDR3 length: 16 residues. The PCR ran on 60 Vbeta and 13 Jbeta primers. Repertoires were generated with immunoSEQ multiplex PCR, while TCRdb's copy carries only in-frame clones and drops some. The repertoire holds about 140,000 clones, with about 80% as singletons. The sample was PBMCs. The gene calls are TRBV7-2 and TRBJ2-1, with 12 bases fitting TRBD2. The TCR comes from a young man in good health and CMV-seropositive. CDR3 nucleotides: TGTGCCAGCAGCTCCAGGACTAGCGGGGCTTACAATGAGCAGTTCTTC. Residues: CASSSRTSGAYNEQFF.